This T cell receptor beta chain was documented in a study of T cells after yellow fever vaccination. Study conclusions and caveats: A weaker but faster secondary response was observed, peaking on day 5 versus 15. Repertoires obtained by FACS sorting could include abundant clonotypes that entered as contaminants from the bulk population.

CDR1 and CDR2 from the germline V gene are SGHRS and YFSETQ. Trimming removed 4 bases at V and 11 bases at J, with 24 bases between. This CDR3 region has 15 residues. This clonotype turned up a few times. The target antigen is unknown. 5'RACE template switching produced TCR cDNA carrying a universal primer site and UMIs. TCRdb re-called the 5' RACE reads with MiXCR, one entry per CDR3 protein. This sample carries hundreds of thousands of distinct CDR3 sequences, over 4% of them seen once, and the ten largest clones take around 24%. The chain employs TRBV5-1 and TRBJ1-2; D is possibly TRBD1 (6 bases). The sample consisted of PBMCs, taken 5 days after the yellow fever booster vaccination. The sequence was collected from a man younger than 35 who received the YFV17D yellow fever vaccine. CDR3 sequence: CASSLTGQPLTFYTF. The CDR3 DNA sequence: TGCGCCAGCAGCCTGACCGGACAGCCCCTGACCTTTTACACCTTC.